This T cell receptor (beta chain) was profiled in a study of T cell changes during pregnancy in multiple sclerosis. Looked up from germline, CDR1 is LNHDA and CDR2 is SQIVND (reference sequence). V was clipped by 4 bases and J by 1 base; unmatched bases: 19. This CDR3 comprises 21 residues. Repertoires were generated with immunoSEQ multiplex PCR, while TCRdb's copy carries only in-frame clones and drops some. The repertoire has more than 55,000 clones, around 93% of them found once; the top ten carry 0.65% to 0.9%. The V gene is TRBV19, the J gene TRBJ1-4, with 9 positions matching TRBD1. The sequence derives from a female donor with multiple sclerosis, enrolled in a pregnancy study. The sample in question was peripheral blood, obtained in the first trimester of pregnancy. The CDR3 here is CASSTPPGQGRESGTNEKLFF. The CDR3 DNA reads as TGTGCCAGTAGTACGCCACCGGGACAGGGACGAGAGAGTGGAACTAATGAAAAACTGTTTTTT.